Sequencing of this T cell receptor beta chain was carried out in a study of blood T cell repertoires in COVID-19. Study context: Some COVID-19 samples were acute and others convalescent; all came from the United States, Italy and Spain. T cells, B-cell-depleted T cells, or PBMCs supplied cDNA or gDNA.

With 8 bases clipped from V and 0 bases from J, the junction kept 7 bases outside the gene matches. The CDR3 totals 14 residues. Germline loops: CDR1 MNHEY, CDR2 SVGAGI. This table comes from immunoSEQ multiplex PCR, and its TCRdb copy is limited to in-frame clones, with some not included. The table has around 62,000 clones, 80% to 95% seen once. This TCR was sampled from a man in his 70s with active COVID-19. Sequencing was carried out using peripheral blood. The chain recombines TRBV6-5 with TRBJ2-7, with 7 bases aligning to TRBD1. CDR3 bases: TGTGCCAGCCGGACAGGCCACAGCTCCTACGAGCAGTACTTC. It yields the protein CASRTGHSSYEQYF.